This TCR beta chain appears in the sequencing data of a study of shared clonotypes between healthy human individuals. Study results and limitations: Apart from blood, nothing was sampled; tissue repertoires likely differ. The four-donor shared clonotypes exceeded non-shared clonotypes in generation probability, with non-shared ones scoring lower.

The authors split each subset's genomic DNA evenly across several immunoSEQ plates. The method was immunoSEQ multiplex PCR; TCRdb's version includes in-frame clones alone and lacks a portion of them. The repertoire includes about 2.1 million clones, 93% of them detected once, and around 1.7% sits in the top ten. Naive CD8 cells comprised CD45RO-negative, CCR7-positively selected cells, excluding terminally differentiated effector memory CD45RA+ cells. The V end was cut by 3 bases, the J end by 4 bases, with 15 bases between. The CDR3 consists of 15 residues. Per the germline V gene, CDR1 is KGHSH and CDR2 is LQKENI. Turning to this clone: Its antigen is unidentified.

The TCR comes from a man younger than 35 in good health. Some clones in this sample may be carry-over from other donors' samples. The chain uses TRBV18 and TRBJ2-5; D is unclear. The sequencing input was naive CD8+ T cells from PBMCs. The CDR3 DNA is TGTGCCAGCTCACCTCCCACCGGCCTCTTAGAGACCCAGTACTTC. It codes for CASSPPTGLLETQYF.